The rows below give T cell receptor beta chains drawn from one sample of a study of cytomegalovirus exposure and HLA in healthy donors. The data were produced by immunoSEQ multiplex PCR, yet TCRdb's version contains in-frame clones alone and is incomplete. The table includes 120,000 or so clones, about four fifths detected once. What was sequenced was PBMCs. All receptors come from an older woman in good health and CMV-seropositive. The CDR3 runs from the conserved cysteine through the conserved F or W. D genes are given only for firm matches. For some rows the clone size is stated as once, few or many, or as a class when expanded; others skip it.

V gene	D gene	clone size	J gene	CDR3 DNA	CDR3 protein
TRBV14	NA	once	TRBJ1-1	TGTGCCAGTTCAAGAGACAGGAACACTGAAGCTTTCTTT	CASSRDRNTEAFF
TRBV27	NA	once	TRBJ1-5	TGTGCCAGCAGTCTAAGACAGGTTCATCAGCCCCAGCATTTT	CASSLRQVHQPQHF
TRBV5-1	NA	NA	TRBJ2-4	TGCGCCAGCAGGCCCAGCGAGGGAAACATTCAGTACTTC	CASRPSEGNIQYF
TRBV4-2	TRBD1	once	TRBJ2-5	TGTGCCAGCAGCCAAGGGACAGGGGTCGCAGAGACCCAGTACTTC	CASSQGTGVAETQYF
TRBV2	TRBD1	NA	TRBJ2-7	TGTGCCAGCAGGGACAGGGCATACACCTACGAGCAGTACTTC	CASRDRAYTYEQYF
TRBV10-3	NA	NA	TRBJ1-3	TGTGCCATCAGTGAGACAGGAAACACCATATATTTT	CAISETGNTIYF
TRBV19	TRBD1	NA	TRBJ1-2	TGTGCCAGCCAGGACAGGGGCAACTATGGCTACACCTTC	CASQDRGNYGYTF
TRBV29-1	TRBD1	NA	TRBJ1-2	TGCAGCGTTGTGGACAGGGGGAACAACTATGGCTACACCTTC	CSVVDRGNNYGYTF
TRBV28	NA	NA	TRBJ2-3	TGTGCCAGCAGTTGGTCGGGGGTCGCAGATACGCAGTATTTT	CASSWSGVADTQYF
TRBV27	TRBD2	NA	TRBJ2-1	TGTGCCAGCAGTTTAGCGGGAGGGCCCATCGATGAGCAGTTCTTC	CASSLAGGPIDEQFF
TRBV2	TRBD1	NA	TRBJ1-1	TGTGCCAGCAGTGGCAGGGGGAGGAACACTGAAGCTTTCTTT	CASSGRGRNTEAFF
TRBV18	NA	NA	TRBJ1-1	TGTGCCAGCTCACCACGAGGAGCCGGCGCTGAAGCTTTCTTT	CASSPRGAGAEAFF
TRBV2	NA	NA	TRBJ2-7	TGTGCCAGCAGTGAAATGTGGGACAAGTCCTACGAGCAGTACTTC	CASSEMWDKSYEQYF
TRBV29-1	TRBD1	NA	TRBJ2-7	TGCAGCGTTGAAAAATATACCGGGACAGGGGCTTACGAGCAGTACTTC	CSVEKYTGTGAYEQYF
TRBV7-3	NA	NA	TRBJ1-1	TGTGCCAGCAGCTTAGCGTCCACGAACACTGAAGCTTTCTTT	CASSLASTNTEAFF
TRBV27	NA	NA	TRBJ1-2	TGTGCCAGCAGTTTTTCGGCAGGGGTTCTCTATGGCTACACCTTC	CASSFSAGVLYGYTF
TRBV7-9	TRBD2	once	TRBJ2-2	TGTGCCGCCGGAACGGGAGGGAACACCGGGGAGCTGTTTTTT	CAAGTGGNTGELFF
TRBV7-3	TRBD1	NA	TRBJ1-4	TGTGCCAGCAGCAACGGACAGGGAGAAAAACTGTTTTTT	CASSNGQGEKLFF
TRBV19	NA	NA	TRBJ2-7	TGTGCCAGTAGTACAAGACCGACAGGAAGCTACGAGCAGTACTTC	CASSTRPTGSYEQYF
TRBV7-3	TRBD2	few	TRBJ2-3	TGTGCCAGTGGACTAGCGGGAACAGATACGCAGTATTTT	CASGLAGTDTQYF